One and the same sample provided the 26 T cell receptor beta chains below, sequenced in a study of CD8 T cells in Susac syndrome. The RNA, roughly 0.45 to 1 ug, was put through reverse transcription using random hexamers. TCRdb passed the immunoSEQ multiplex PCR reads through MiXCR, listing each CDR3 protein once. The data hold some 150,000 distinct CDR3 sequences, with approximately 93% observed a single time. Sequenced material: CD4+ T cells from PBMCs. The receptors derive from a human donor in good health.

V and J are TRBV5-1 and TRBJ1-1; 8 nucleotides agree with TRBD1. Trimming took 4 bases from V and 6 from J; bases not matched to a gene: 11. The CDR3 spans 15 residues. Germline V gene lookup returns CDR1 SGHRS and CDR2 YFSETQ. CDR3 bases: TGCGCCAGCAGCCTTGGACAGGGAGTCTGGGCTGAAGCTTTCTTT. It is translated as CASSLGQGVWAEAFF.

V and J are TRBV10-3 and TRBJ1-3; D not resolved. Germline CDR1 is ENHRY and CDR2 is SYGVKD. The CDR3 spans 13 residues. Trimming took 9 bases from V and 0 from J, leaving 9 bases between them. The CDR3 DNA sequence: TGTGCCATGCGGTGGGACTCTGGAAACACCATATATTTT. This codes for CAMRWDSGNTIYF.

This chain uses TRBV7-8 with TRBJ2-7; D might be TRBD2 (5 bases). The germline CDR1 and CDR2 sequences are SGHVS and FQNEAQ. V was shortened by 4 bases and J by 1 base, with 14 bases between the two germline ends. The CDR3 contains 15 residues. The CDR3 region is CASSSGGWRSYEQYF. CDR3 nucleotide sequence: TGTGCCAGCAGCTCCGGCGGGTGGAGGTCCTACGAGCAGTACTTC.

The V and J genes are TRBV6-1 and TRBJ1-2; 8 bases line up with TRBD1. J lost 4 bases, V lost 2 bases, and 6 bases had no gene match. The CDR3 length is 15 residues. The germline gives CDR1 MNHNS, CDR2 SASEGT. The CDR3 DNA reads as TGTGCCAGCAGTGAAATCGGGACAGGACCCTATGGCTACACCTTC. Protein: CASSEIGTGPYGYTF.

The chain links TRBV3-1 to TRBJ2-7; no clear D gene. This CDR3 comprises 14 residues. The germline V and J ends were trimmed by 1 base and 6 bases, with 13 bases remaining between them. From germline, CDR1 is LGHDT and CDR2 YNNKEL (reference sequence). CDR3 coding DNA: TGTGCCAGCAGCCAAGTTGACCGTTGGGGCGAGCAGTACTTC. Amino acid sequence: CASSQVDRWGEQYF.

The gene calls are TRBV24-1 and TRBJ2-1, with D possibly being TRBD1 (5 bases). The CDR3 runs 14 residues. The germline V gene has CDR1 KGHDR and CDR2 SFDVKD. Between the trimmed V and J ends, which lost 4 bases and 10 bases, there was a span of 16 bases. The CDR3 loop is CATSEPTGREEQFF. CDR3 bases: TGTGCCACCAGTGAGCCTACAGGAAGAGAGGAGCAGTTCTTC.

The rearrangement uses TRBV7-2 and TRBJ1-1; D is ambiguous. Trimming took off 2 bases at V and 7 bases at J, with 8 bases between the two ends. The CDR3 is 12 amino acids. Germline V gene data show CDR1 as SGHTA and CDR2 as FQGNSA. CDR3 residues: CASSLHRLEAFF. The CDR3 DNA sequence: TGTGCCAGCAGCTTACATCGGCTTGAAGCTTTCTTT.

This clonotype has just one count. The CDR3 coding sequence is TGTGCCAGCAGCTTTAGGACAGGAGATACGCAGTATTTT. It codes for CASSFRTGDTQYF. V usage is TRBV7-2 and J usage is TRBJ2-3; 7 positions agree with TRBD1. J lost 5 bases, V lost 3 bases, and 2 bases had no gene match. The CDR3 loop spans 13 amino acids. Per germline, CDR1 SGHTA and CDR2 FQGNSA.

V usage is TRBV20-1 and J usage is TRBJ2-1; weak D call: TRBD2 (6 bases). This CDR3 has 18 amino acids. The germline V and J ends were trimmed by 1 base and 0 bases, with 19 bases remaining between them. Germline V CDR1 and CDR2: DFQATT, SNEGSKA (reference sequence). The DNA for the CDR3 is TGCAGTGCTAGAGGCGGGGCGGGGCTACTGTCCTCCTACAATGAGCAGTTCTTC. This gives the protein CSARGGAGLLSSYNEQFF.

In the case of this clonotype: Sequence at one end of the junction differs from germline and may be a read error. V is TRBV19 and J is TRBJ2-7, with D hard to call. The CDR3 is 11 residues long. Germline CDR1 and CDR2: LNHDA and SQIVND (reference sequence). The DNA of the CDR3 is TGTGCCAGTAGGATAGGCCAGGAGCAGTACTTC. The encoded protein is CASRIGQEQYF.

This chain uses TRBV24-1 with TRBJ2-3; maybe TRBD1 (5 bases). The CDR3 runs 15 residues. V lost 1 base and J lost 3, with 10 bases in between. Germline CDR1 and CDR2: KGHDR and SFDVKD. In nucleotides, the CDR3 is TGTGCCACCAGTGATTTCGGCCGACAGACAGATACGCAGTATTTT. Its translation is CATSDFGRQTDTQYF.

This sequence joins TRBV7-9 and TRBJ2-5; TRBD1 is a possible D gene (6 bases). Germline CDR1 is SEHNR and CDR2 is FQNEAQ (reference sequence). The CDR3 runs 14 residues. Trimming took 4 bases from V and 1 from J, leaving 10 bases between them. The CDR3 bases are TGTGCCAGCAGCTACGGACAGTCCCAAGAGACCCAGTACTTC. It specifies CASSYGQSQETQYF. The full variable domain, with the rest looked up from reference TRBV7-9 and TRBJ2-5, is DTGVSQNPRHKITKRGQNVTFRCDPISEHNRLYWYRQTLGQGPEFLTYFQNEAQLEKSRLLSDRFSAERPKGSFSTLEIQRTEQGDSAMYLCASSYGQSQETQYFGPGTRLLVL.

The chain has TRBV19 and TRBJ2-3; TRBD2 agrees at 10 bases. The CDR3 loop spans 17 amino acids. J lost 3 bases, V lost 7 bases, and 13 bases had no gene match. Germline assignment: CDR1 LNHDA and CDR2 SQIVND (reference sequence). The DNA for the CDR3 is TGTGCCAGTACCTCACGGGGTAGCGGGAGGACGACAGATACGCAGTATTTT. Translated, it gives CASTSRGSGRTTDTQYF.

The J gene is TRBJ2-7, the V gene TRBV20-1; D unclear. The CDR3 consists of 13 residues. V shed 1 base and J shed 2 bases, with 9 bases lying between them. The germline gives CDR1 DFQATT, CDR2 SNEGSKA (reference sequence). The CDR3 nucleotides are TGCAGTGCTAGAGCCTGGTCGGCCTACGAGCAGTACTTC. It is translated as CSARAWSAYEQYF.

The chain is built from TRBV6-1 and TRBJ2-7; 7 positions agree with TRBD1. J gave up 0 bases and V 0 bases, and 11 bases lay outside the gene matches. This CDR3 comprises 18 residues. CDR1 is MNHNS, CDR2 SASEGT, per germline. The CDR3 DNA is TGTGCCAGCAGTGAAGCGACCTCCGGGACAGCCTTCTCCTACGAGCAGTACTTC. Translated, it gives CASSEATSGTAFSYEQYF.

The chain couples TRBV18 to TRBJ2-7; maybe TRBD2 (5 bases). Germline V CDR1 and CDR2: KGHSH, LQKENI. Trimming stripped 6 bases from V and 3 bases from J, with 18 bases between. This CDR3 region has 15 residues. The CDR3 bases are TGTGCCAGCTCCCCCCCCGGGCTAGCCGACTACGAGCAGTACTTC. This sequence encodes CASSPPGLADYEQYF. The full variable domain, its missing parts supplied by reference TRBV18 and TRBJ2-7, is NAGVMQNPRHLVRRRGQEARLRCSPMKGHSHVYWYRQLPEEGLKFMVYLQKENIIDESGMPKERFSAEFPKEGPSILRIQQVVRGDSAAYFCASSPPGLADYEQYFGPGTRLTVT.

The V gene is TRBV2, the J gene TRBJ2-3, with D unresolved. V lost 4 bases and J lost 3, with 8 bases in between. This CDR3 is 13 amino acids long. Germline values: CDR1 SNHLY, CDR2 FYNNEI. CDR3 protein: CASSAGSTDTQYF. Here the CDR3 DNA reads TGTGCCAGCAGTGCGGGTAGTACAGATACGCAGTATTTT.

The genes are TRBV28 and TRBJ2-5; D is unclear. Trimming shortened V by 6 bases and J by 7 bases, and 24 bases separated the two germline ends. The germline V gene encodes CDR1 MDHEN and CDR2 SYDVKM. The CDR3 is made up of 16 amino acids. The CDR3 DNA is TGTGCCAGCAGCCCGAGGCCCCCCGGTGGTCTCCGGACCCAGTACTTC. The encoded protein is CASSPRPPGGLRTQYF.

This clonotype has only one observation. CDR3 region: CASRLRPGHPNYGYTF. Written as DNA, the CDR3 is TGTGCCAGCAGACTCCGTCCGGGACACCCTAACTATGGCTACACCTTC. The gene calls are TRBV6-2 or TRBV6-3 and TRBJ1-2; perhaps TRBD1 as D (6 bases). V gave up 6 bases and J gave up 0 bases, with 17 bases separating them. The CDR3 sequence is 16 residues long. Germline V gene data show CDR1 as MNHEY and CDR2 as SVGEGT.

V usage is TRBV20-1 and J usage is TRBJ1-2; possible D gene TRBD1, 5 bases. The CDR3 contains 12 residues. Germline CDR1 is DFQATT and CDR2 is SNEGSKA (reference sequence). Trimming cost V 2 bases and J 5 bases, with 9 bases left between them. This CDR3 reads CSARLQGYGYTF. CDR3 nucleotide sequence: TGCAGTGCTAGACTCCAGGGATATGGCTACACCTTC.

V gene TRBV6-6 combines with J gene TRBJ1-2, with no clear D. V was shortened by 8 bases and J by 4 bases, with 20 bases between the two germline ends. The CDR3 has 15 amino acids. CDR1 is MNHNY, CDR2 SVGAGI, per germline (reference sequence). Written as DNA, the CDR3 is TGTGCCAGCCGTCGCCAGGACGGGGATCCCTATGGCTACACCTTC. It encodes CASRRQDGDPYGYTF.

The chain has TRBV5-1 and TRBJ2-6; D is uncertain. Per the germline V gene, CDR1 is SGHRS and CDR2 is YFSETQ. The CDR3 has 15 amino acids. Trimming removed 0 bases from V and 3 bases from J, with 7 bases in between. The chain's CDR3 is CASSLEGYGANVLTF. CDR3 in DNA: TGCGCCAGCAGCTTGGAAGGGTATGGGGCCAACGTCCTGACTTTC.

This chain links TRBV19 with TRBJ2-7, with TRBD1 identical over 8 bases. CDR3 length: 13 amino acids. Trimming removed 6 bases from V and 3 bases from J; junction bases left unmatched: 4. From germline, CDR1 is LNHDA and CDR2 SQIVND (reference sequence). CDR3 residues: CASSRDRYYEQYF. CDR3 in DNA: TGTGCCAGTAGCCGGGACAGGTACTACGAGCAGTACTTC.

This chain uses TRBV29-1 with TRBJ2-1; 9 nucleotides match TRBD1. The V and J ends lost 1 base and 3 bases, in that order; junction bases with no gene match: 4. In germline, CDR1 is SQVTM, CDR2 ANQGSEA. The length of the CDR3 is 15 residues. This CDR3 is CSVEGSGQGYNEQFF. In DNA, the CDR3 is TGCAGCGTTGAAGGGTCGGGACAGGGCTACAATGAGCAGTTCTTC.

The chain combines TRBV4-1 with TRBJ2-1, with D maybe TRBD2 (6 bases). CDR1 and CDR2 (germline): MGHRA, YSYEKL. This CDR3 is built from 13 residues. Trimming removed 8 bases at V and 3 bases at J, with 11 bases between. CDR3 nucleotides: TGCGCCAGCGCCTCGGGGGTCTACAATGAGCAGTTCTTC. Protein product: CASASGVYNEQFF.

The chain uses TRBV28 and TRBJ1-5; D is possibly TRBD1 (5 bases). The CDR3 has 13 residues. Trimming cost V 4 bases and J 4 bases, with 8 bases left between them. Germline values: CDR1 MDHEN, CDR2 SYDVKM. This chain's CDR3 is CASSSTANQPQHF. The CDR3 bases are TGTGCCAGCAGTTCGACAGCGAATCAGCCCCAGCATTTT.